The 26 T cell receptor beta chains below come from one sample, sequenced in a study of blood T cell repertoires in COVID-19. Method: immunoSEQ multiplex PCR; TCRdb's copy keeps in-frame clones and lacks some. The sample lists about 210,000 clones, around 89% occurring once. The specimen sequenced was PBMCs or T cells enriched from blood (not recorded which). The origin of the receptors is a woman aged 40 to 49 with acute COVID-19.

The chain joins TRBV2 to TRBJ1-1, with 8 bases that match TRBD1. The J segment lost 4 bases and the V segment lost 7 bases, leaving 8 bases of the junction unmatched. Germline CDR1 is SNHLY and CDR2 is FYNNEI. This CDR3 is built from 14 residues. DNA of the CDR3: TGTGCCAGCACCCAACAGGGGGTTTCCACTGAAGCTTTCTTT. Residues: CASTQQGVSTEAFF.

The V and J genes are TRBV30 and TRBJ1-2; D remains ambiguous. CDR1 is GTSNPN and CDR2 is SVGIG in the germline V gene (reference sequence). This CDR3 is 11 amino acids long. Trimming left V 2 bases short and J 6 bases short, with 7 bases between. The CDR3 protein is CAWSPPDGYTF. The CDR3 DNA reads TGTGCCTGGAGTCCCCCCGATGGCTACACCTTC. The whole variable domain, filled in from reference TRBV30 and TRBJ1-2, reads SQTIHQWPATLVQPVGSPLSLECTVEGTSNPNLYWYRQAAGRGLQLLFYSVGIGQISSEVPQNLSASRPQDRQFILSSKKLLLSDSGFYLCAWSPPDGYTFGSGTRLTVV.

This clone was detected only a few times. CDR3 amino acids: CASSGTSGSINEQFF. The CDR3 bases are TGTGCCAGCTCTGGGACTAGCGGGAGCATCAATGAGCAGTTCTTC. The chain couples TRBV6-4 to TRBJ2-1; 14 bases match TRBD2. CDR1 and CDR2 (germline): MRHNA, SNTAGT. J was trimmed by 6 bases and V by 8 bases; bases with no gene match: 6. The CDR3 is 15 amino acids.

The chain recombines TRBV2 with TRBJ1-4, with 7 bases lining up with TRBD1. The CDR3 is made up of 15 amino acids. V trimming: 7 bases; J trimming: 3 bases; junction bases outside the gene matches: 8. Germline V gene lookup returns CDR1 SNHLY and CDR2 FYNNEI. This CDR3 is CASIPTGVANEKLFF. The CDR3 DNA sequence: TGTGCCAGCATTCCAACAGGGGTGGCTAATGAAAAACTGTTTTTT.

The rearrangement links TRBV3-1 (or the pseudogene TRBV3-2) to TRBJ1-6; the D is unclear. The germline CDR1 and CDR2 sequences are LGHDT and YNNKEL (reference sequence). This CDR3 spans 14 amino acids. Trimming left V 0 bases short and J 12 bases short, with 12 bases between. The CDR3 is CASSQDFGVLPLHF. DNA of the CDR3: TGTGCCAGCAGCCAAGATTTCGGGGTGTTACCCCTCCACTTT.

The chain has TRBV6-5 and TRBJ1-1; tentatively, D is TRBD1 (5 bases). CDR1 MNHEY and CDR2 SVGAGI come from the germline V gene. CDR3 size: 15 residues. V lost 0 bases and J lost 2, with 10 bases in between. The CDR3 sequence: CASSYSDSFNTEAFF. The CDR3 DNA is TGTGCCAGCAGTTACTCCGACAGTTTTAACACTGAAGCTTTCTTT.

The V gene is TRBV11-2, the J gene TRBJ2-7; 8 bases map to TRBD1. The CDR3 runs to 14 residues. The ends lost 5 bases at V and 2 bases at J; junction bases unmatched: 5. Per germline, CDR1 SGHAT and CDR2 FQNNGV. The CDR3 DNA is TGTGCCAGCAGCCCTCGGACAGGGCCCTACGAGCAGTACGTC. Translated, it gives CASSPRTGPYEQYV.

The chain couples TRBV3-1 (or the pseudogene TRBV3-2) to TRBJ2-2, with a weak D call TRBD1 (5 bases). In germline, CDR1 is LGHDT, CDR2 YNNKEL (reference sequence). With 0 bases removed from V and 6 bases from J, the gap between germline ends came to 8 bases. The CDR3 runs 14 residues. CDR3 DNA sequence: TGTGCCAGCAGCCAAGATCTGGGGCCCGGGGAGCTGTTTTTT. This translates into CASSQDLGPGELFF.

This chain connects TRBV6-5 to TRBJ2-5, with TRBD1 as a possible D gene (5 bases). Germline CDR1 reads MNHEY; CDR2 reads SVGAGI. The V and J ends lost 7 bases and 3 bases respectively, with 15 bases between them. The CDR3 length is 14 residues. The CDR3 protein is CASKSGGQKETQYF. As DNA, the CDR3 is TGTGCCAGCAAATCCGGCGGACAAAAAGAGACCCAGTACTTC.

This sequence joins TRBV28 and TRBJ2-2; 7 bases map to TRBD1. Unmatched junction bases numbered 6, after V lost 4 bases and J lost 4 bases. Germline CDR1 and CDR2: MDHEN and SYDVKM. CDR3 length: 15 residues. The chain's CDR3 is CASSSSGTATGELFF. In DNA form, the CDR3 reads TGTGCCAGCAGTTCATCCGGGACAGCCACCGGGGAGCTGTTTTTT.

The V call is TRBV5-1, the J call TRBJ1-6; 8 bases are shared with TRBD1. This CDR3 has 15 amino acids. From germline, CDR1 is SGHRS and CDR2 YFSETQ. The V gene end was trimmed by 3 bases and the J gene end by 10 bases; junction bases not matched to a gene: 9. The CDR3 region is CASSSRGQEGSPLHF. CDR3 sequence (DNA): TGCGCCAGCAGCTCTAGGGGACAGGAGGGCTCACCCCTCCACTTT.

CDR3 in amino acids: CASKISSNQPQHF. The CDR3 DNA is TGTGCCAGTAAAATTTCAAGCAATCAGCCCCAGCATTTT. The chain recombines TRBV19 with TRBJ1-5; the D is unclear. Looked up from germline, CDR1 is LNHDA and CDR2 is SQIVND (reference sequence). The CDR3 contains 13 residues. V lost 7 bases, J lost 1 base, and 8 bases lay in between.

This sequence joins TRBV2 and TRBJ1-5; D may be TRBD1 (6 bases). V was clipped by 4 bases and J by 3 bases, with 7 bases between them. CDR1 and CDR2 from the germline V gene are SNHLY and FYNNEI. The CDR3 length is 13 residues. CDR3 amino acids: CASSGDNNQPQHF. In nucleotides, the CDR3 is TGTGCCAGCAGTGGGGACAACAATCAGCCCCAGCATTTT.

The chain's CDR3 is CASSPRGGHQPQHF. CDR3 DNA sequence: TGTGCCAGCAGCCCCCGGGGGGGGCATCAGCCCCAGCATTTT. This chain joins TRBV27 and TRBJ1-5, with D possibly being TRBD1 (6 bases). There are 14 residues in the CDR3. CDR1 and CDR2 from the germline V gene are MNHEY and SMNVEV (reference sequence). Trimming took off 6 bases at V and 5 bases at J, with 14 bases between the two ends.

The chain combines TRBV10-2 with TRBJ1-3; maybe TRBD1 (5 bases). The CDR3 loop spans 13 amino acids. CDR1 and CDR2 (germline): WSHSY, SAAADI. Trimming left V 8 bases short and J 0 bases short, with 8 bases between. CDR3: CASRTSSGNTIYF. Here the CDR3 DNA reads TGCGCCAGCCGGACAAGCTCTGGAAACACCATATATTTT.

This clone was counted a single time. The chain couples TRBV7-2 to TRBJ1-6; 8 positions match TRBD1. Germline assignment: CDR1 SGHTA and CDR2 FQGNSA. V shed 1 base, J shed 7 bases, and the junction held 6 bases outside the gene matches. The CDR3 covers 16 residues. The CDR3 nucleotides read TGTGCCAGCAGCTTAGAGGCCAGGACAGGGAATTCACCCCTCCACTTT. Protein: CASSLEARTGNSPLHF.

This sequence joins TRBV7-9 and TRBJ2-4; 10 positions match TRBD1. In germline, CDR1 is SEHNR, CDR2 FQNEAQ (reference sequence). The length of the CDR3 is 14 residues. V was pared by 5 bases and J by 6 bases, with 4 bases of the junction left unmatched. The CDR3 region has the DNA TGTGCCAGCAGCCTCGGGACAGGGGTAAACATTCAGTACTTC. This encodes CASSLGTGVNIQYF.

The chain carries TRBV19 and TRBJ1-4; 7 bases match TRBD1. J gave up 8 bases and V 7 bases, and 1 base lay outside the gene matches. The germline V gene has CDR1 LNHDA and CDR2 SQIVND (reference sequence). This CDR3 has 11 residues. CDR3 nucleotide sequence: TGTGCCAGTATGGACAGGGAAAAACTGTTTTTT. Its protein product is CASMDREKLFF.

CDR3 amino acids: CASSQASSYNSPLHF. The CDR3 nucleotides are TGCGCCAGCAGCCAAGCGTCCTCCTATAATTCACCCCTCCACTTT. V gene TRBV4-1 combines with J gene TRBJ1-6, with D uncertain. Germline V gene sequence: CDR1 MGHRA, CDR2 YSYEKL. V was pared by 1 base and J by 0 bases, with 4 bases between. The CDR3 consists of 15 residues.

J is TRBJ1-1 and V is TRBV23-1; possible D gene TRBD1, 5 bases. TRBV23-1 is given ORF status, its function remaining uncertain. V shed 1 base and J shed 6 bases, with 15 bases lying between them. The CDR3 loop spans 15 amino acids. The CDR3 DNA is TGCGCCAGCAGTCAATTTGAGCAGGGAAGGGCTGAAGCTTTCTTT. As protein: CASSQFEQGRAEAFF.

The rearrangement uses TRBV27 and TRBJ1-1; 8 bases are a match to TRBD1. This CDR3 is 16 amino acids long. The V segment lost 0 bases and the J segment 2 bases; nucleotides outside the gene matches: 5. Germline values: CDR1 MNHEY, CDR2 SMNVEV (reference sequence). The CDR3: CASSLSGAGGNTEAFF. For the CDR3, the DNA is TGTGCCAGCAGTTTATCGGGGGCAGGGGGCAACACTGAAGCTTTCTTT.

This sequence joins TRBV10-1 and TRBJ2-3, with a weak D call TRBD1 (5 bases). Germline CDR1 and CDR2: WNHNN and SYGVQD (reference sequence). The CDR3 runs 15 residues. The V end lost 5 bases, the J end lost 4 bases, and 16 bases lay between the germline ends. The DNA for the CDR3 is TGCGCCAGCAGTCAGGGTGGTTTGGCGGCAGATACGCAGTATTTT. It translates to CASSQGGLAADTQYF.

The rearrangement uses TRBV2 and TRBJ1-2; D is possibly TRBD1 (6 bases). The germline gives CDR1 SNHLY, CDR2 FYNNEI. The length of the CDR3 is 15 residues. Deletions cut 5 bases from V and 0 bases from J, with 13 bases between. The DNA for the CDR3 is TGTGCCAGCAGTTTGGACAGCCTAACTAACTATGGCTACACCTTC. Protein product: CASSLDSLTNYGYTF.

The V gene is TRBV6-5, the J gene TRBJ2-7; 7 bases map to TRBD1. V dropped 0 bases and J dropped 0; count of bases not matched to a gene: 5. Germline CDR1 is MNHEY and CDR2 is SVGAGI. CDR3 length: 16 residues. CDR3 region: CASSYSSGGGSYEQYF. Written as DNA, the CDR3 is TGTGCCAGCAGTTACTCCTCAGGGGGTGGCTCCTACGAGCAGTACTTC.

This clone was counted a single time. The chain couples TRBV5-4 to TRBJ2-5, with a weak D call TRBD2 (6 bases). The CDR3 loop spans 16 amino acids. Germline values: CDR1 SGHNT, CDR2 YYREEE (reference sequence). Trimming stripped 5 bases from V and 1 base from J, with 18 bases between. This CDR3 is CASSRYSTGGQETQYF. Written as DNA, the CDR3 is TGTGCCAGCAGTCGATACTCTACCGGGGGCCAAGAGACCCAGTACTTC.

The V gene is TRBV13, the J gene TRBJ2-1; D is unclear. V dropped 2 bases and J dropped 8 bases, with 4 bases sitting between them. The CDR3 extends over 11 amino acids. CDR1 is PRHDT and CDR2 is FYEKMQ in the germline V gene (reference sequence). The CDR3 loop reads CASSLSDEQFF. CDR3 sequence (DNA): TGTGCCAGCAGCTTATCGGATGAGCAGTTCTTC.